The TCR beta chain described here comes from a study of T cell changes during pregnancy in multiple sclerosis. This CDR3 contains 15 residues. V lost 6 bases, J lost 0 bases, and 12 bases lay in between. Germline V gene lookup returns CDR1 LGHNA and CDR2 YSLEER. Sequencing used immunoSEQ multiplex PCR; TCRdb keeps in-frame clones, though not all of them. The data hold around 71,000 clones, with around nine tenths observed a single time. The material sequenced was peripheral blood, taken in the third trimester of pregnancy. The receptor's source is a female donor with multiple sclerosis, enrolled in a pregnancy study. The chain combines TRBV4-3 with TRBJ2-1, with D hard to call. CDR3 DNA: TGCGCCAGCAGGGAGTGGCAAAGCTCCTACAATGAGCAGTTCTTC. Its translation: CASREWQSSYNEQFF.